The 30 T cell receptor beta chains below come from one sample, sequenced in a study of blood T cell repertoires in COVID-19 (dated by TCRdb to 2019 to 2021). Libraries were prepared through the immunoSEQ multiplex PCR assay. This is the immuneACCESS table as TCRdb keeps it, with only in-frame sequences that have V and J called. A part of the clones is gone; compared with another copy, unresolved V genes explain less than half, and the rest is unexplained. In this sample the table shows under 200,000 clones, 90% of which occur a single time. The ten top clones hold around 0.53% of the sample. Sequenced sample: peripheral blood. These receptors originate from a man in his fifties or sixties with acute or convalescent COVID-19.

The CDR3 sequence: CASSFLALTDTQYF. The CDR3 DNA reads as TGCGCCAGCAGCTTTCTAGCGCTCACAGATACGCAGTATTTT. The rearrangement joins TRBV5-1 to TRBJ2-3, with D perhaps TRBD2 (6 bases). V dropped 2 bases and J dropped 2 bases, with 9 bases sitting between them. The CDR3 has 14 amino acids. CDR1 is SGHRS, CDR2 YFSETQ, per germline.

The table lists this clone with a count of one. The V gene is TRBV29-1, the J gene TRBJ1-5; D possibly corresponds to TRBD1 (5 bases). V lost 4 bases and J 6 bases, leaving 19 bases between the germline ends. Germline-derived CDR1 and CDR2 are SQVTM and ANQGSEA. This CDR3 region has 15 residues. CDR3 loop: CSVGEGSEESQPQHF. The DNA for the CDR3 is TGCAGCGTTGGAGAGGGGTCGGAGGAAAGTCAGCCCCAGCATTTT.

This clone was observed a handful of times. V usage is TRBV5-1 and J usage is TRBJ1-2, with 9 positions matching TRBD1. The CDR3 runs to 16 residues. With 0 bases clipped from V and 4 bases from J, the junction kept 7 bases outside the gene matches. The germline CDR1 and CDR2 sequences are SGHRS and YFSETQ. CDR3 sequence reads: CASSLDGDRAGYGYTF. In DNA, the CDR3 is TGCGCCAGCAGCTTGGATGGGGACAGGGCTGGCTATGGCTACACCTTC.

The CDR3 sequence: CASRIQVNTEAFF. CDR3 in DNA: TGTGCCAGCAGAATACAGGTGAACACTGAAGCTTTCTTT. The genes are TRBV12-3 or TRBV12-4 and TRBJ1-1, with D tentatively TRBD1 (5 bases). The CDR3 has 13 amino acids. V dropped 6 bases and J dropped 0 bases, with 8 bases sitting between them.

The CDR3 spells CASSPYAGTAYEQYF. In nucleotides, the CDR3 is TGTGCCAGCAGTCCTTACGCGGGGACGGCCTACGAGCAGTACTTC. The chain is built from TRBV27 and TRBJ2-7; TRBD2 might be the D (6 bases). The CDR3 totals 15 residues. V was cut by 5 bases and J by 2 bases, with 16 bases left in between. Per the germline V gene, CDR1 is MNHEY and CDR2 is SMNVEV (reference sequence).

This sequence joins TRBV7-2 and TRBJ2-7, with a weak D call TRBD2 (6 bases). Germline V gene sequence: CDR1 SGHTA, CDR2 FQGNSA. The CDR3 is made up of 14 amino acids. V lost 4 bases, J lost 7 bases, and 17 bases lay in between. CDR3 sequence reads: CASSWSGVGREQYF. The DNA of the CDR3 is TGTGCCAGCAGCTGGAGCGGAGTCGGGAGAGAGCAGTACTTC.

For the CDR3, the DNA is TGTGCCAGCAGTTCCAGTCTAGCGGGGTTTAATGAGCAGTTCTTC. Translated, it gives CASSSSLAGFNEQFF. The genes are TRBV6-2 or TRBV6-3 and TRBJ2-1; the match to TRBD2 covers 9 bases. Per the germline V gene, CDR1 is MNHEY and CDR2 is SVGEGT. V dropped 4 bases and J dropped 7; count of bases not matched to a gene: 8. The CDR3 is 15 residues long.

This chain links TRBV28 with TRBJ2-5; D is perhaps TRBD2 (5 bases). Germline CDR1 is MDHEN and CDR2 is SYDVKM. Trimming shortened V by 2 bases and J by 2 bases, and 15 bases separated the two germline ends. The CDR3 is 16 amino acids. CDR3 sequence: CASSLSPGMGQETQYF. The CDR3 nucleotides read TGTGCCAGCAGTTTAAGTCCGGGAATGGGTCAAGAGACCCAGTACTTC.

The chain combines TRBV6-6 with TRBJ2-5; 8 positions agree with TRBD1. The CDR3 has 17 residues. Looked up from germline, CDR1 is MNHNY and CDR2 is SVGAGI (reference sequence). V shed 5 bases, J shed 0 bases, and the junction held 11 bases outside the gene matches. The CDR3 protein is CASSPRWTGWYQETQYF. The CDR3 DNA sequence: TGTGCCAGCAGTCCCAGGTGGACAGGGTGGTACCAAGAGACCCAGTACTTC.

The chain has TRBV5-6 and TRBJ1-1; the D is unclear. The ends were cut back, 4 bases at V and 4 bases at J, with 14 bases in the middle. CDR3 length equals 14 residues. The germline CDR1 and CDR2 sequences are SGHDT and YYEEEE. The CDR3 loop reads CASSRGEFATEAFF. The CDR3 coding sequence is TGTGCCAGCAGCCGCGGGGAGTTTGCCACTGAAGCTTTCTTT.

The chain has TRBV3-1 (or the pseudogene TRBV3-2) and TRBJ1-2; no reliable D call. V lost 3 bases and J lost 6, with 11 bases in between. Germline V lookup: CDR1 LGHDT, CDR2 YNNKEL (reference sequence). The CDR3 spans 13 residues. CDR3 coding DNA: TGTGCCAGCAGCCAGAGAGGAGGAGATGGCTACACCTTC. Its protein product is CASSQRGGDGYTF.

The rearrangement links TRBV5-1 to TRBJ2-3; the D is unclear. CDR1 is SGHRS, CDR2 YFSETQ, per germline. The CDR3 runs 14 residues. Trimming took off 3 bases at V and 3 bases at J, with 11 bases between the two ends. CDR3 sequence reads: CASSSLLGTDTQYF. The CDR3 DNA follows: TGCGCCAGCAGCTCGTTACTCGGGACAGATACGCAGTATTTT.

The genes are TRBV19 and TRBJ2-1; 11 bases agree with TRBD2. Germline V lookup: CDR1 LNHDA, CDR2 SQIVND (reference sequence). The CDR3 runs to 15 residues. The V and J ends lost 4 bases and 4 bases, in that order; junction bases with no gene match: 3. DNA for the CDR3: TGTGCCAGTAGTAAACTAGCGGGAGTGTACAATGAGCAGTTCTTC. Translated, it gives CASSKLAGVYNEQFF.

The genes are TRBV11-2 and TRBJ2-1, with 8 bases fitting TRBD2. Germline values: CDR1 SGHAT, CDR2 FQNNGV. This CDR3 contains 14 residues. J gave up 8 bases and V 2 bases, and 5 bases lay outside the gene matches. The DNA of the CDR3 is TGTGCCAGCAGCTTACTGGGACTAGACGATGAGCAGTTCTTC. Translating it yields CASSLLGLDDEQFF.

The genes are TRBV7-2 and TRBJ2-2; D may be TRBD2 (5 bases). CDR1 and CDR2 (germline): SGHTA, FQGNSA. The CDR3 runs 16 residues. V was cut by 5 bases and J by 1 base, with 14 bases left in between. The CDR3 bases are TGTGCCAGCAGCAACCACGCGGCGGGGAACACCGGGGAGCTGTTTTTT. As protein: CASSNHAAGNTGELFF.

The chain is built from TRBV9 and TRBJ2-3, with 8 positions matching TRBD1. V lost 6 bases and J lost 0; bases outside the gene matches: 6. CDR1 is SGDLS, CDR2 YYNGEE, per germline. The CDR3 loop spans 15 amino acids. The CDR3 DNA follows: TGTGCCAGCAACCCGACAGGGGTAAGCACAGATACGCAGTATTTT. It codes for CASNPTGVSTDTQYF.

The chain is built from TRBV28 and TRBJ2-3; a possible D gene is TRBD1 (6 bases). With 4 bases removed from V and 6 bases from J, the gap between germline ends came to 11 bases. Per germline, CDR1 MDHEN and CDR2 SYDVKM. This CDR3 is 13 amino acids long. CDR3 region: CASSWSQGDTQYF. The DNA for the CDR3 is TGTGCCAGCAGTTGGTCCCAGGGGGATACGCAGTATTTT.

This chain uses TRBV27 with TRBJ2-2; 9 nucleotides agree with TRBD2. CDR3 length equals 16 residues. The trim removed 3 bases at V and 1 base at J, leaving 3 bases unmatched. Germline lookup yields CDR1 MNHEY and CDR2 SMNVEV (reference sequence). The CDR3 loop reads CASSFWRGGNTGELFF. The CDR3 DNA follows: TGTGCCAGCAGTTTTTGGCGGGGGGGGAACACCGGGGAGCTGTTTTTT.

The CDR3 spells CASSLGRNTGELFF. In nucleotides, the CDR3 is TGTGCCAGCAGTTTAGGCAGAAACACCGGGGAGCTGTTTTTT. The V and J genes are TRBV28 and TRBJ2-2, with no clear D. The length of the CDR3 is 14 residues. Looked up from germline, CDR1 is MDHEN and CDR2 is SYDVKM. V lost 2 bases and J lost 2, with 6 bases in between.

The rearrangement joins TRBV5-8 to TRBJ1-1, with 7 bases lining up with TRBD1. Germline V gives CDR1 SGHTS, CDR2 YDEGEE. This CDR3 has 14 amino acids. V lost 7 bases to trimming and J lost 3 bases; unmatched junction nucleotides: 9. The CDR3 coding sequence is TGTGCCAGCGGAAGCAGGCAGGGGGACACTGAAGCTTTCTTT. Its protein is CASGSRQGDTEAFF.

The rearrangement joins TRBV27 to TRBJ1-6, with 9 bases fitting TRBD1. Germline V gene sequence: CDR1 MNHEY, CDR2 SMNVEV (reference sequence). This CDR3 has 14 residues. J gave up 9 bases and V 3 bases, and 3 bases lay outside the gene matches. CDR3 sequence (DNA): TGTGCCAGCAGTTTGGACAGGGGTGGTTCACCCCTCCACTTT. It codes for CASSLDRGGSPLHF.

V and J are TRBV7-3 and TRBJ1-2, with 7 bases fitting TRBD1. V gave up 5 bases and J gave up 4 bases; unmatched junction bases: 10. In germline, CDR1 is SGHTA, CDR2 FQGTGA. There are 15 residues in the CDR3. Here the CDR3 DNA reads TGTGCCAGCAGCCCCGACAGGGACCGGACCTATGGCTACACCTTC. It encodes CASSPDRDRTYGYTF.

This sequence joins TRBV27 and TRBJ1-1; unclear D gene. V was pared by 5 bases and J by 1 base, with 14 bases between. The CDR3 is 15 amino acids. CDR1 and CDR2 (germline): MNHEY, SMNVEV (reference sequence). The CDR3 spells CASSRDSPANTEAFF. As DNA, the CDR3 is TGTGCCAGCAGTCGTGACTCTCCGGCGAACACTGAAGCTTTCTTT.

The J gene is TRBJ2-7, the V gene TRBV11-2, with D perhaps TRBD2 (6 bases). The CDR3 is 16 amino acids. V was shortened by 5 bases and J by 2 bases, with 19 bases between the two germline ends. Germline assignment: CDR1 SGHAT and CDR2 FQNNGV. The CDR3 region has the DNA TGTGCCAGCAGCCGGAGCCCGGATGGGGGGACCTACGAGCAGTACTTC. Residues: CASSRSPDGGTYEQYF. The entire variable domain, with the rest obtained from reference TRBV11-2 and TRBJ2-7, is as follows: EAGVAQSPRYKIIEKRQSVAFWCNPISGHATLYWYQQILGQGPKLLIQFQNNGVVDDSQLPKDRFSAERLKGVDSTLKIQPAKLEDSAVYLCASSRSPDGGTYEQYFGPGTRLTVT.

A note on this clone: Other DNA sequences of this sample code for an identical CDR3. V gene TRBV11-2 combines with J gene TRBJ1-5; D call uncertain. The V gene lost 1 base and the J gene lost 5 bases, with 6 bases spanning the gap. The germline V gene encodes CDR1 SGHAT and CDR2 FQNNGV. This CDR3 spans 13 amino acids. As DNA, the CDR3 is TGTGCCAGCAGCTTAGTCGGGGATCAGCCCCAGCATTTT. Its translation: CASSLVGDQPQHF.

The chain joins TRBV5-6 to TRBJ2-7, with D perhaps matching TRBD1 (5 bases). The germline gives CDR1 SGHDT, CDR2 YYEEEE. The ends were cut back, 4 bases at V and 7 bases at J, with 18 bases in the middle. This CDR3 has 14 residues. The chain's CDR3 is CASSLGHPMGEQYF. The CDR3 DNA follows: TGTGCCAGCAGCCTCGGACATCCAATGGGGGAGCAGTACTTC.

J is TRBJ1-6 and V is TRBV19; tentatively, D is TRBD1 (5 bases). With 5 bases removed from V and 12 bases from J, the gap between germline ends came to 14 bases. This CDR3 region has 13 residues. From germline, CDR1 is LNHDA and CDR2 SQIVND (reference sequence). This CDR3 reads CASSRGTVGPLHF. CDR3 in DNA: TGTGCCAGTAGTCGGGGGACTGTCGGACCCCTCCACTTT.

This chain links TRBV19 with TRBJ2-7, with 10 nucleotides matching TRBD1. Germline lookup yields CDR1 LNHDA and CDR2 SQIVND (reference sequence). The V and J ends lost 6 bases and 5 bases, in that order; junction bases with no gene match: 7. The length of the CDR3 is 14 residues. CDR3 amino acids: CASRPGQGIDEQYF. The CDR3 bases are TGTGCCAGTAGACCGGGACAGGGGATCGACGAGCAGTACTTC.

The chain uses TRBV28 and TRBJ1-2; D not certain. Germline-derived CDR1 and CDR2 are MDHEN and SYDVKM. Between the trimmed V and J ends, which lost 2 bases and 2 bases, there was a span of 12 bases. The CDR3 runs 15 residues. CDR3 region: CASSLMAAGNYGYTF. The CDR3 coding sequence is TGTGCCAGCAGTTTAATGGCAGCAGGCAACTATGGCTACACCTTC.

The chain is built from TRBV11-2 and TRBJ2-1, with 9 bases identical to TRBD2. Germline values: CDR1 SGHAT, CDR2 FQNNGV. This CDR3 has 14 residues. V lost 5 bases to trimming and J lost 4 bases; unmatched junction nucleotides: 3. This CDR3 is CASSPSGEYNEQFF. For the CDR3, the DNA is TGTGCCAGCAGCCCTAGCGGGGAATACAATGAGCAGTTCTTC.